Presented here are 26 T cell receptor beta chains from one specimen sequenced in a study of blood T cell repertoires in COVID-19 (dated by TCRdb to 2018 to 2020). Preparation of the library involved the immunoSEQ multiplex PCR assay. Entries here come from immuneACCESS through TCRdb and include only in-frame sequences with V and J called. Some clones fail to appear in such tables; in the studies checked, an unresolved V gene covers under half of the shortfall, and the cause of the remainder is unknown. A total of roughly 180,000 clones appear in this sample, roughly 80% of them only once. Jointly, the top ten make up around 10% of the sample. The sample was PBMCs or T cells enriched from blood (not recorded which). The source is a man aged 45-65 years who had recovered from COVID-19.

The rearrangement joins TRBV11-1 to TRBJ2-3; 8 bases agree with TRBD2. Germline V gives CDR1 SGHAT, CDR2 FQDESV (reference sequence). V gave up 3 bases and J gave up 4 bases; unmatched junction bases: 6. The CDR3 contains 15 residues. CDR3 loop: CASSFLPGGSDTQYF. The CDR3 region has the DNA TGTGCCAGCAGCTTCCTGCCGGGAGGGTCAGATACGCAGTATTTT.

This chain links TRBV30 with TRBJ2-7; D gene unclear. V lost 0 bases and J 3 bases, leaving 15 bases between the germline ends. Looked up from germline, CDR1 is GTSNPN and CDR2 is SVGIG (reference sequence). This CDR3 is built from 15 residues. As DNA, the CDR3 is TGTGCCTGGAGTGTAAGTCTGGGCCGCAGCTACGAGCAGTACTTC. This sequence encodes CAWSVSLGRSYEQYF.

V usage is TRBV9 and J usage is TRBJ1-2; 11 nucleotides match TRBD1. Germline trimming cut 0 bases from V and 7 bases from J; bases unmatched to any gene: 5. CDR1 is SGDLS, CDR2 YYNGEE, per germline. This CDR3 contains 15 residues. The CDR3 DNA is TGTGCCAGCAGCGTAGAGGACAGGGGGCTTTTTGGCTACACCTTC. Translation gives CASSVEDRGLFGYTF.

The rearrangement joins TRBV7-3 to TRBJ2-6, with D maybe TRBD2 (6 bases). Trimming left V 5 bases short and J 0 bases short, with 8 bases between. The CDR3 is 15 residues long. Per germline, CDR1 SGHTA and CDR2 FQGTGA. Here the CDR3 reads CASSRDSSGANVLTF. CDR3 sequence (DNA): TGTGCCAGCAGCCGGGACTCCTCTGGGGCCAACGTCCTGACTTTC.

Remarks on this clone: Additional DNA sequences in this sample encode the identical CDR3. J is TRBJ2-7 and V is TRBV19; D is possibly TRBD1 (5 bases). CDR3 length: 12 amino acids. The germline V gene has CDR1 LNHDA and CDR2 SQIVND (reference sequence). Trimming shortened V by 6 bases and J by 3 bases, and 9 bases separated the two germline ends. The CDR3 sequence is CASSSQGYEQYF. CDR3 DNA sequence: TGTGCCAGTAGCAGCCAGGGCTACGAGCAGTACTTC.

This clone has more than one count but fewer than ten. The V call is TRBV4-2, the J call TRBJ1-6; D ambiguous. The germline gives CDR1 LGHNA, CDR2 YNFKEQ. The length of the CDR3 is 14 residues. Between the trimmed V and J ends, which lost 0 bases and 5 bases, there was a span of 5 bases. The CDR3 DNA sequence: TGTGCCAGCAGCCAAGACACAAATAATTCACCCCTCCACTTT. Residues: CASSQDTNNSPLHF.

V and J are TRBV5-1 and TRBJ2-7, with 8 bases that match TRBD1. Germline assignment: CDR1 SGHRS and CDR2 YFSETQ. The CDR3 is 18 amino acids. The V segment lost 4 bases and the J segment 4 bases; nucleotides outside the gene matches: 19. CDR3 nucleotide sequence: TGCGCCAGCAGCCCCGGACCCGACAGGGGCCTAGGACAGTACGAGCAGTACTTC. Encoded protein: CASSPGPDRGLGQYEQYF.

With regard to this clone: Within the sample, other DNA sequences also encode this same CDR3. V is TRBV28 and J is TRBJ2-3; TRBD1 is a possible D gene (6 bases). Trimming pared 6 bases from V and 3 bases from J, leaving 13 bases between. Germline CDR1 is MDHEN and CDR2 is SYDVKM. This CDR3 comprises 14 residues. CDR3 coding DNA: TGTGCCAGCAGCCTCAGGGGTGGGACAGATACGCAGTATTTT. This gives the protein CASSLRGGTDTQYF.

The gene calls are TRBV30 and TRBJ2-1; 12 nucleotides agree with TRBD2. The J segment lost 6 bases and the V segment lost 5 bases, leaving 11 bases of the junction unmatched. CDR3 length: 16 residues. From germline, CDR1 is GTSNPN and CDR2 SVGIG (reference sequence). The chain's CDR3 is CAWDEGLAGFGNEQFF. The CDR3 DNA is TGTGCCTGGGACGAAGGACTAGCGGGGTTCGGCAATGAGCAGTTCTTC. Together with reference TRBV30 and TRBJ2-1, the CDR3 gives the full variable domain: SQTIHQWPATLVQPVGSPLSLECTVEGTSNPNLYWYRQAAGRGLQLLFYSVGIGQISSEVPQNLSASRPQDRQFILSSKKLLLSDSGFYLCAWDEGLAGFGNEQFFGPGTRLTVL.

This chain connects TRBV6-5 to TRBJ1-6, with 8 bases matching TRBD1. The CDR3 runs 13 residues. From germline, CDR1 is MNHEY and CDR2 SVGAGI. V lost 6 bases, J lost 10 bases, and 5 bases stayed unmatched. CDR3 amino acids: CASREDRVSPLHF. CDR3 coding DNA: TGTGCCAGCAGGGAGGACAGGGTGTCACCCCTCCACTTT.

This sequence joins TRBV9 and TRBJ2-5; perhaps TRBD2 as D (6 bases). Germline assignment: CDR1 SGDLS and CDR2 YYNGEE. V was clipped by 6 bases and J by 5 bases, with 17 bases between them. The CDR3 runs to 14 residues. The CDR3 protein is CASNVGGFGETQYF. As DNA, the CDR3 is TGTGCCAGCAACGTGGGAGGTTTTGGGGAGACCCAGTACTTC.

CDR3 in amino acids: CSVGDGGSGNYGYTF. The CDR3 coding sequence is TGCAGCGTTGGCGACGGGGGGAGCGGTAACTATGGCTACACCTTC. The chain is built from TRBV29-1 and TRBJ1-2, with D tentatively TRBD1 (5 bases). Germline loops: CDR1 SQVTM, CDR2 ANQGSEA. This CDR3 comprises 15 residues. V lost 4 bases and J 1 base, leaving 16 bases between the germline ends.

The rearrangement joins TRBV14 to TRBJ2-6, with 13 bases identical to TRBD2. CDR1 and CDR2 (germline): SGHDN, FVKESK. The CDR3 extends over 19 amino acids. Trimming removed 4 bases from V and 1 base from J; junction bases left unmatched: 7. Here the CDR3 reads CASSRITSGGASGANVLTF. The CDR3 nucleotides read TGTGCCAGCAGCCGCATAACTAGCGGGGGGGCTTCTGGGGCCAACGTCCTGACTTTC. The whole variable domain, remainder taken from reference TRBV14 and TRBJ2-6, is EAGVTQFPSHSVIEKGQTVTLRCDPISGHDNLYWYRRVMGKEIKFLLHFVKESKQDESGMPNNRFLAERTGGTYSTLKVQPAELEDSGVYFCASSRITSGGASGANVLTFGAGSRLTVL.

This CDR3 is CASSALGLWQETQYF. CDR3 DNA: TGTGCCAGCAGCGCACTGGGACTTTGGCAAGAGACCCAGTACTTC. The chain joins TRBV9 to TRBJ2-5, with a possible D match to TRBD2 (6 bases). Germline V lookup: CDR1 SGDLS, CDR2 YYNGEE. V was shortened by 3 bases and J by 2 bases, with 14 bases between the two germline ends. The CDR3 has 15 amino acids.

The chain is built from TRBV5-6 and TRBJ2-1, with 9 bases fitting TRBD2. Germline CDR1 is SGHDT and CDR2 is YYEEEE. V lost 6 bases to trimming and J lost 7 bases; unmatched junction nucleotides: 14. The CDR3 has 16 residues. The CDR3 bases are TGTGCCAGCAACGGACTAGCGTCCCGTGATTGGAATGAGCAGTTCTTC. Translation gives CASNGLASRDWNEQFF. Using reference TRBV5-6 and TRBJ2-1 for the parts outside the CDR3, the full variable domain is DAGVTQSPTHLIKTRGQQVTLRCSPKSGHDTVSWYQQALGQGPQFIFQYYEEEERQRGNFPDRFSGHQFPNYSSELNVNALLLGDSALYLCASNGLASRDWNEQFFGPGTRLTVL.

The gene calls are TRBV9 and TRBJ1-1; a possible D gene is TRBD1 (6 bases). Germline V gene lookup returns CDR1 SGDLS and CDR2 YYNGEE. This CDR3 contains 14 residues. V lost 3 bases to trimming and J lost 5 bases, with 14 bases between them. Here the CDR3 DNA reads TGTGCCAGCAGCGCCGACTTCAGGGGAACTGAAGCTTTCTTT. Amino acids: CASSADFRGTEAFF.

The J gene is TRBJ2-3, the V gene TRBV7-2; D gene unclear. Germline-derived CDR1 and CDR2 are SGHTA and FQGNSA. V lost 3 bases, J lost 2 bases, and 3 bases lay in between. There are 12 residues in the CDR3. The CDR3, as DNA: TGTGCCAGCAGCTTCTACACAGATACGCAGTATTTT. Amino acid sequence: CASSFYTDTQYF. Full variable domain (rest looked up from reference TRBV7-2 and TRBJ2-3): GAGVSQSPSNKVTEKGKDVELRCDPISGHTALYWYRQSLGQGLEFLIYFQGNSAPDKSGLPSDRFSAERTGGSVSTLTIQRTQQEDSAVYLCASSFYTDTQYFGPGTRLTVL.

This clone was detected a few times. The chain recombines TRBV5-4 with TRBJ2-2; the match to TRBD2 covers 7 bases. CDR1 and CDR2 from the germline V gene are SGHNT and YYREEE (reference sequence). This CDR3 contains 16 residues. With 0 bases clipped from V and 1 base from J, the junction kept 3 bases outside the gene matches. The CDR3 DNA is TGTGCCAGCAGCTTGGCCCAGCGGGGGAACACCGGGGAGCTGTTTTTT. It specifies CASSLAQRGNTGELFF. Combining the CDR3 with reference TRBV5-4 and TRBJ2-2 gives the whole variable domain ETGVTQSPTHLIKTRGQQVTLRCSSQSGHNTVSWYQQALGQGPQFIFQYYREEENGRGNFPPRFSGLQFPNYSSELNVNALELDDSALYLCASSLAQRGNTGELFFGEGSRLTVL.

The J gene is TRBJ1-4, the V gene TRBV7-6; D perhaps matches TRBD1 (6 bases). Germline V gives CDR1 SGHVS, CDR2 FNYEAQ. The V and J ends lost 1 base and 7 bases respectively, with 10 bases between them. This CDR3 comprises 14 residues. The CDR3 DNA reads TGTGCCAGCAGCTTAGACAGGGTTTCTGAAAAACTGTTTTTT. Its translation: CASSLDRVSEKLFF.

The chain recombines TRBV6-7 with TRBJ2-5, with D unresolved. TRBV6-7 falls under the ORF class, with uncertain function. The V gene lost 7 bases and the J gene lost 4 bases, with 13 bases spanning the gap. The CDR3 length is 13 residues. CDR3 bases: TGTGCCAGCAACCAGAGACTCATAGAGACCCAGTACTTC. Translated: CASNQRLIETQYF.

Here the CDR3 DNA reads TGTGCCAGCAGTTTCGGTCAAGGTCGGGGATCTGGGGCCAACGTCCTGACTTTC. It translates to CASSFGQGRGSGANVLTF. V is TRBV27 and J is TRBJ2-6; the D gene is possibly TRBD2 (5 bases). The V end lost 3 bases, the J end lost 1 base, and 16 bases lay between the germline ends. CDR1 and CDR2 from the germline V gene are MNHEY and SMNVEV (reference sequence). CDR3 length equals 18 residues.

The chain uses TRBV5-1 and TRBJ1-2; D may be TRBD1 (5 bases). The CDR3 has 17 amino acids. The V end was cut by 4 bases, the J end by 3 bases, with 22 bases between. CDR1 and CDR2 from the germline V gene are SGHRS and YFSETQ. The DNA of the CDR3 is TGCGCCAGCAGCCACGGGGGGGAGCTGGTCAGGGACTATGGCTACACCTTC. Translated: CASSHGGELVRDYGYTF.

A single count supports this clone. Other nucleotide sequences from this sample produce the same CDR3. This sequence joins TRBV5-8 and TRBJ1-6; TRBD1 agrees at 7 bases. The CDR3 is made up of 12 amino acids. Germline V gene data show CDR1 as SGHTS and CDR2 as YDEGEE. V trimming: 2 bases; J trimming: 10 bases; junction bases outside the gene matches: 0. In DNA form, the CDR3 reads TGTGCCAGCAGCTTACAGGGGTCACCCCTCCACTTT. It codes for CASSLQGSPLHF.

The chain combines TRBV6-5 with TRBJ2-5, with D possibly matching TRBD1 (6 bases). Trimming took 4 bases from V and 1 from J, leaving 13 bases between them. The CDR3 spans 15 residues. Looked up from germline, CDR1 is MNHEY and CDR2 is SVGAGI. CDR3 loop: CASSSPGHPQETQYF. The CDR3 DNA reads TGTGCCAGCAGTTCCCCGGGACATCCCCAAGAGACCCAGTACTTC.

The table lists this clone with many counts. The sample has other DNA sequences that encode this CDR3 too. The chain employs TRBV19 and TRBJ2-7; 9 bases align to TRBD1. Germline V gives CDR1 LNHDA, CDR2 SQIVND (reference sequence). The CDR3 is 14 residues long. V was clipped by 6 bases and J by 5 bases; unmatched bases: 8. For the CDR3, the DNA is TGTGCCAGTAGCACCGGGACAGGGACCCACGAGCAGTACTTC. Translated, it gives CASSTGTGTHEQYF.

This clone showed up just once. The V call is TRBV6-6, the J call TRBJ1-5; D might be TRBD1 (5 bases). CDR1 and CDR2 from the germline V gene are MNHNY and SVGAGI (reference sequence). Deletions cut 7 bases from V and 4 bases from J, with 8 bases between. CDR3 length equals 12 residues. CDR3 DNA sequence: TGTGCCAGCAACTACAGGAATCAGCCCCAGCATTTT. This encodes CASNYRNQPQHF.